This TCR beta chain was obtained from a study of identical twins. TCRdb redid the calling of the 5' RACE reads with MiXCR, one entry per CDR3 protein. The sample shows 210,000 or so distinct CDR3 sequences, about 15% of them seen only once. These sequences were also reported in another study, on T cells expressing NK-cell markers.

This clonotype originated in a young woman in good health. The sample taken for sequencing was CD8+ T cells sorted from blood.

In DNA form, the CDR3 reads TGTGCCACCAGCAGAGATAGTGCGGGAGCCTACGAGCAGTACTTC. It codes for CATSRDSAGAYEQYF. The rearrangement joins TRBV15 to TRBJ2-7; 7 bases agree with TRBD2. This CDR3 has 15 residues. With 0 bases clipped from V and 2 bases from J, the junction kept 4 bases outside the gene matches. Germline V gene lookup returns CDR1 LNHNV and CDR2 YYDKDF (reference sequence).